This TCR beta chain came from a study of OX40 agonist ivuxolimab in advanced cancers. Overall study context: All patients had ivuxolimab intravenously every 2 weeks at 0.01 to 10 mg/kg. Three dose-escalation patients had partial responses: one with hepatocellular carcinoma and two with cutaneous melanoma. Anti-PD-1, anti-PD-L1 or anti-CTLA-4 therapy given earlier was allowed, and 35% to 50% had some.

The study, taken as a whole, reports: Low normalized T-cell clonal expansion also characterized some of the nonresponders.

Germline values: CDR1 MRHNA, CDR2 SNTAGT. V was clipped by 0 bases and J by 1 base, with 8 bases between them. The length of the CDR3 is 15 residues. Assay: immunoSEQ multiplex PCR; the TCRdb copy retains only in-frame clones and omits some. The sample consists of 99,000 or so clones, more than 80% of them appearing once. Notes on this clone: What it binds is unknown.

The rearrangement links TRBV6-4 to TRBJ2-3; maybe TRBD1 (5 bases). This TCR was sampled from an adult with an advanced solid tumor such as melanoma, head and neck, liver or kidney cancer. This material consisted of CD4+ or CD8+ T cells sorted from blood, taken in a trial of the OX40 agonist ivuxolimab. CDR3 residues: CASSDSIQGTDTQYF. CDR3 bases: TGTGCCAGCAGTGACTCAATACAGGGCACAGATACGCAGTATTTT.